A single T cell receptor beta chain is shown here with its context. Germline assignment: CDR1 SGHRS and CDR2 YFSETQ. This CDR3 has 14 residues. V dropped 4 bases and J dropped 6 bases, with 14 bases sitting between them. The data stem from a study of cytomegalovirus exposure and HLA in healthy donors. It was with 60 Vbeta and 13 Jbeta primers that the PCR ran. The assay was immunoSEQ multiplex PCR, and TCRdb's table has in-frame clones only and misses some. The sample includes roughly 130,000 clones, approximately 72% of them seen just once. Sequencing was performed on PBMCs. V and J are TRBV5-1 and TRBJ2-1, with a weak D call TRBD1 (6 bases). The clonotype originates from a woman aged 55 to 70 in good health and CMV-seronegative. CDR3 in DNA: TGCGCCAGCAGCGGACAGTCCCGCGGCAATGAGCAGTTCTTC. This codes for CASSGQSRGNEQFF. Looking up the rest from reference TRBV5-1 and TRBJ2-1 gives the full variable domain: KAGVTQTPRYLIKTRGQQVTLSCSPISGHRSVSWYQQTPGQGLQFLFEYFSETQRNKGNFPGRFSGRQFSNSRSEMNVSTLELGDSALYLCASSGQSRGNEQFFGPGTRLTVL.